Shown below are 28 T cell receptor beta chains from a single sample sequenced in a study of OX40 agonist ivuxolimab in advanced cancers. The library was prepared using the immunoSEQ multiplex PCR assay. As stored in TCRdb, this immuneACCESS dataset retains in-frame rearrangements with V and J assigned. A fraction of the clones does not appear; measured against another copy, unresolved V genes explain less than half of the discrepancy, and the remainder lacks a known reason. The sample table records about 70,000 clones; 88% of these occur just once. The biggest ten clones account for under 3% of the sample. The source was CD4+ or CD8+ T cells sorted from blood, collected in a trial of the OX40 agonist ivuxolimab. The origin of the receptors is an adult with an advanced solid tumor such as melanoma, head and neck, liver or kidney cancer.

The chain has TRBV5-1 and TRBJ2-5; 8 bases are a match to TRBD1. The CDR3 runs to 14 residues. Germline CDR1 and CDR2: SGHRS and YFSETQ. J was trimmed by 4 bases and V by 4 bases; bases with no gene match: 6. CDR3: CASSDPGGRETQYF. CDR3 DNA sequence: TGCGCCAGCAGCGACCCAGGGGGCCGAGAGACCCAGTACTTC.

This clone was seen a handful of times. This sequence joins TRBV6-1 and TRBJ1-5; 9 nucleotides align to TRBD1. There are 14 residues in the CDR3. Germline loops: CDR1 MNHNS, CDR2 SASEGT. Germline trimming cut 8 bases from V and 4 bases from J; bases unmatched to any gene: 6. Written as DNA, the CDR3 is TGTGCCAGCCGAGAGGGACAGGGAAATCAGCCCCAGCATTTT. Residues: CASREGQGNQPQHF.

This chain links TRBV11-3 with TRBJ1-1; D unresolved. The CDR3 extends over 13 amino acids. Germline V gene data show CDR1 as SGHNT and CDR2 as YENEEA. V was shortened by 0 bases and J by 2 bases, with 4 bases between the two germline ends. CDR3: CASSLEGNTEAFF. The CDR3 DNA is TGTGCCAGCAGCTTAGAGGGAAACACTGAAGCTTTCTTT. The full variable domain, its missing parts supplied by reference TRBV11-3 and TRBJ1-1, is EAGVVQSPRYKIIEKKQPVAFWCNPISGHNTLYWYLQNLGQGPELLIRYENEEAVDDSQLPKDRFSAERLKGVDSTLKIQPAELGDSAVYLCASSLEGNTEAFFGQGTRLTVV.

V and J are TRBV5-1 and TRBJ2-4; D not certain. CDR3 length equals 13 residues. V was pared by 3 bases and J by 1 base, with 5 bases between. Looked up from germline, CDR1 is SGHRS and CDR2 is YFSETQ. CDR3 in DNA: TGCGCCAGCAGCTCCGTCGCCAAAAACATTCAGTACTTC. Protein sequence: CASSSVAKNIQYF.

This clone was counted once. The chain recombines TRBV18 with TRBJ2-1; D is ambiguous. V was clipped by 0 bases and J by 2 bases, with 2 bases between them. Per the germline V gene, CDR1 is KGHSH and CDR2 is LQKENI. The CDR3 runs to 13 residues. CDR3 loop: CASSPPTYNEQFF. The CDR3 nucleotides are TGTGCCAGCTCACCACCAACCTACAATGAGCAGTTCTTC. The entire variable domain, with the rest obtained from reference TRBV18 and TRBJ2-1, is as follows: NAGVMQNPRHLVRRRGQEARLRCSPMKGHSHVYWYRQLPEEGLKFMVYLQKENIIDESGMPKERFSAEFPKEGPSILRIQQVVRGDSAAYFCASSPPTYNEQFFGPGTRLTVL.

The chain carries TRBV4-2 and TRBJ2-1, with D perhaps TRBD2 (6 bases). The CDR3 has 15 amino acids. The germline CDR1 and CDR2 sequences are LGHNA and YNFKEQ. Trimming pared 3 bases from V and 7 bases from J, leaving 16 bases between. This chain's CDR3 is CASSQEPGGENEQFF. For the CDR3, the DNA is TGTGCCAGCAGCCAGGAGCCGGGCGGGGAAAATGAGCAGTTCTTC.

This clone came up a few times. The chain employs TRBV30 and TRBJ1-2; unclear D gene. This CDR3 comprises 11 residues. Trimming removed 0 bases at V and 8 bases at J, with 7 bases between. Germline CDR1 reads GTSNPN; CDR2 reads SVGIG (reference sequence). The CDR3 DNA sequence: TGTGCCTGGAGTGTGTTTGAAGGCTACACCTTC. Protein: CAWSVFEGYTF.

The chain uses TRBV30 and TRBJ1-1; 10 nucleotides line up with TRBD1. The CDR3 extends over 14 amino acids. CDR1 GTSNPN and CDR2 SVGIG come from the germline V gene (reference sequence). Trimming removed 4 bases from V and 8 bases from J; junction bases left unmatched: 10. The DNA for the CDR3 is TGTGCCTGGATTGACAGGGGGCGCCTACCCGAAGCTTTCTTT. Translation gives CAWIDRGRLPEAFF.

This clone was recorded only once. The genes are TRBV19 and TRBJ2-5; D assignment may be TRBD1 or TRBD2 (6 bases each). Trimming took 7 bases from V and 5 from J, leaving 17 bases between them. The CDR3 sequence is 14 residues long. Germline CDR1 LNHDA, CDR2 SQIVND (reference sequence). The CDR3: CASKGGAVVETQYF. The CDR3 DNA follows: TGTGCCAGTAAGGGGGGCGCGGTGGTGGAGACCCAGTACTTC.

The rearrangement uses TRBV9 and TRBJ1-3; no firm D call. Germline V CDR1 and CDR2: SGDLS, YYNGEE. This CDR3 region has 17 residues. Trimming stripped 0 bases from V and 1 base from J, with 14 bases between. CDR3 nucleotides: TGTGCCAGCAGCGTAGGAAGGCAGACTGATTCTGGAAACACCATATATTTT. Translated, it gives CASSVGRQTDSGNTIYF.

The chain uses TRBV6-4 and TRBJ2-2; TRBD2 matches 10 bases. The junction had 4 bases not matched to a gene; V was cut back by 4 bases and J by 2 bases. This CDR3 comprises 16 residues. Germline V gene data show CDR1 as MRHNA and CDR2 as SNTAGT. In DNA form, the CDR3 reads TGTGCCAGCAGTGTTTTAGCGGGAGGCAACACCGGGGAGCTGTTTTTT. Translation: CASSVLAGGNTGELFF.

The genes are TRBV7-2 and TRBJ2-3; D is perhaps TRBD1 or TRBD2 (5 bases each). Germline CDR1 is SGHTA and CDR2 is FQGNSA. V was shortened by 0 bases and J by 5 bases, with 12 bases between the two germline ends. This CDR3 spans 15 amino acids. The CDR3, as DNA: TGTGCCAGCAGCTTAGCGGGACCTCCTAGAGATACGCAGTATTTT. Translated, it gives CASSLAGPPRDTQYF.

The rearrangement links TRBV13 to TRBJ1-1; 8 nucleotides match TRBD1. Looked up from germline, CDR1 is PRHDT and CDR2 is FYEKMQ (reference sequence). The ends lost 1 base at V and 4 bases at J; junction bases unmatched: 5. CDR3 size: 15 residues. CDR3 coding DNA: TGTGCCAGCAGCTTAGTTGGACAGGGAGGCACTGAAGCTTTCTTT. Translation: CASSLVGQGGTEAFF.

The chain joins TRBV30 to TRBJ2-7; 10 bases line up with TRBD2. Per germline, CDR1 GTSNPN and CDR2 SVGIG (reference sequence). There are 16 residues in the CDR3. The trim removed 0 bases at V and 5 bases at J, leaving 10 bases unmatched. CDR3 residues: CAWSVRGSGRKDEQYF. CDR3 in DNA: TGTGCCTGGAGTGTACGGGGTAGCGGGAGGAAAGACGAGCAGTACTTC.

The chain is built from TRBV28 and TRBJ2-7, with a tentative D call TRBD1 (6 bases). The CDR3 is made up of 15 amino acids. Germline CDR1 reads MDHEN; CDR2 reads SYDVKM. Trimming removed 5 bases from V and 1 base from J, with 15 bases in between. This CDR3 is CASSDRQEESYEQYF. The CDR3 nucleotides are TGTGCCAGCAGTGATAGACAGGAGGAATCCTACGAGCAGTACTTC.

This rearrangement joins TRBV28 to TRBJ2-7; D is unclear. Deletions cut 6 bases from V and 11 bases from J, with 14 bases between. The length of the CDR3 is 11 residues. Per the germline V gene, CDR1 is MDHEN and CDR2 is SYDVKM. In DNA form, the CDR3 reads TGTGCCAGCAGGACCATGGGGAAGGAGTACTTC. Protein: CASRTMGKEYF.

With regard to this clone: The junction does not match germline at one end; this may be a read error. The chain is built from TRBV7-7 and TRBJ2-7; D could derive from TRBD1 or TRBD2 (5 bases each). CDR3 length: 16 residues. Germline-derived CDR1 and CDR2 are SSHAT and FNYEAQ (reference sequence). CDR3 amino acids: CASSFLGAPFMDEQYF. CDR3 nucleotide sequence: TGTGCTAGCAGCTTCCTCGGGGCCCCCTTTATGGACGAGCAGTACTTC.

The chain links TRBV6-4 to TRBJ2-1; TRBD2 agrees at 12 bases. The length of the CDR3 is 15 residues. CDR1 and CDR2 from the germline V gene are MRHNA and SNTAGT. Unmatched junction bases numbered 10, after V lost 5 bases and J lost 11 bases. The CDR3 is CASSMGLAGSAQQFF. In DNA, the CDR3 is TGTGCCAGCAGTATGGGACTAGCGGGCTCAGCTCAGCAGTTCTTC.

This chain joins TRBV27 and TRBJ1-5; no clear D. Trimming shortened V by 5 bases and J by 9 bases, and 17 bases separated the two germline ends. The CDR3 runs to 14 residues. Germline V gene data show CDR1 as MNHEY and CDR2 as SMNVEV (reference sequence). The CDR3 DNA sequence: TGTGCCAGCAGTCTGAGGAGGGAGTTAGTGCCCCAGCATTTT. Translation: CASSLRRELVPQHF.

The chain has TRBV5-4 and TRBJ2-1, with 8 nucleotides matching TRBD1. The V and J ends lost 6 bases and 9 bases, in that order; junction bases with no gene match: 11. Germline CDR1 is SGHNT and CDR2 is YYREEE (reference sequence). The CDR3 consists of 14 residues. Written as DNA, the CDR3 is TGTGCCAGCAACGCGGACAGGGCCCAAAGTGAGCAGTTCTTC. Residues: CASNADRAQSEQFF.

The V call is TRBV4-3, the J call TRBJ2-7; 8 bases fit TRBD2. Germline CDR1 reads LGHNA; CDR2 reads YSLEER. There are 17 residues in the CDR3. With V trimmed by 0 bases and J by 2 bases, 9 bases remained unmatched. CDR3 in amino acids: CASSQDLAGGSPYEQYF. CDR3 DNA: TGCGCCAGCAGCCAAGATCTGGCGGGGGGATCCCCCTACGAGCAGTACTTC.

This chain connects TRBV11-2 to TRBJ2-1; tentative D call: TRBD2 (6 bases). Between the trimmed V and J ends, which lost 1 base and 6 bases, there was a span of 7 bases. The germline gives CDR1 SGHAT, CDR2 FQNNGV. The CDR3 loop spans 13 amino acids. CDR3 sequence (DNA): TGTGCCAGCAGCTTAGGGGGAGGCAATGAGCAGTTCTTC. Its translation is CASSLGGGNEQFF.

This clone has a handful of counts. V and J are TRBV7-3 and TRBJ1-1, with 8 bases matching TRBD1. The J segment lost 4 bases and the V segment lost 5 bases, leaving 3 bases of the junction unmatched. CDR3 length: 13 amino acids. CDR1 is SGHTA, CDR2 FQGTGA, per germline. CDR3 in DNA: TGTGCCAGCAGCGGACAGGGAGGCACTGAAGCTTTCTTT. This sequence encodes CASSGQGGTEAFF. Full variable domain (rest looked up from reference TRBV7-3 and TRBJ1-1): GAGVSQTPSNKVTEKGKYVELRCDPISGHTALYWYRQSLGQGPEFLIYFQGTGAADDSGLPNDRFFAVRPEGSVSTLKIQRTERGDSAVYLCASSGQGGTEAFFGQGTRLTVV.

This chain joins TRBV6-1 and TRBJ2-6, with D possibly matching TRBD1 (6 bases). V lost 3 bases and J 0 bases, leaving 9 bases between the germline ends. This CDR3 region has 16 residues. Germline assignment: CDR1 MNHNS and CDR2 SASEGT. CDR3 coding DNA: TGTGCCAGCAGTGATGGGGGCTCCTCTGGGGCCAACGTCCTGACTTTC. Its protein is CASSDGGSSGANVLTF.

The J gene is TRBJ1-1, the V gene TRBV28; TRBD1 might be the D (5 bases). Germline V gene lookup returns CDR1 MDHEN and CDR2 SYDVKM. V was pared by 5 bases and J by 6 bases, with 16 bases between. CDR3 length: 14 amino acids. For the CDR3, the DNA is TGTGCCAGCAGTGGGAAGGGGCCCCGGTCTGAAGCTTTCTTT. Encoded protein: CASSGKGPRSEAFF.

V gene TRBV15 combines with J gene TRBJ2-4; D is perhaps TRBD2 (5 bases). CDR3 length: 16 amino acids. Trimming removed 1 base at V and 10 bases at J, with 20 bases between. CDR1 and CDR2 (germline): LNHNV, YYDKDF (reference sequence). The CDR3 DNA is TGTGCCACCAGCAGAGCGTCACAGAGGGCCGCGGATATTCAGTACTTC. It translates to CATSRASQRAADIQYF.

The chain links TRBV18 to TRBJ1-2; D is perhaps TRBD1 (6 bases). Per the germline V gene, CDR1 is KGHSH and CDR2 is LQKENI. The V and J ends lost 2 bases and 2 bases respectively, with 9 bases between them. The CDR3 length is 14 residues. The CDR3 protein is CASSPGGANYGYTF. The CDR3 bases are TGTGCCAGCTCACCAGGGGGGGCGAACTATGGCTACACCTTC.

This chain connects TRBV18 to TRBJ1-4; 8 nucleotides match TRBD1. This CDR3 is 15 amino acids long. The V and J ends lost 5 bases and 8 bases, in that order; junction bases with no gene match: 10. CDR1 is KGHSH, CDR2 LQKENI, per germline. Here the CDR3 DNA reads TGTGCCAGCTCAGGGGGACAGGCCCAACGGGAAAAACTGTTTTTT. Encoded protein: CASSGGQAQREKLFF.